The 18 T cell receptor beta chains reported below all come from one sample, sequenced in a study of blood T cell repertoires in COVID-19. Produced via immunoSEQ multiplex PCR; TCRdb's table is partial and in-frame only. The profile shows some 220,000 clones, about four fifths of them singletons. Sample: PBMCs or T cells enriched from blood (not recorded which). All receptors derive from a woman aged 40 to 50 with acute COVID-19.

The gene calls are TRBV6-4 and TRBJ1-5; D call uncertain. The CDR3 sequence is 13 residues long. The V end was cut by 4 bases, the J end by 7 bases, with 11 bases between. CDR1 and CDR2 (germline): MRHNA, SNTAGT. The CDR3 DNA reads TGTGCCAGCAGTGCCCGAGGAGGGCAGCCCCAGCATTTT. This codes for CASSARGGQPQHF.

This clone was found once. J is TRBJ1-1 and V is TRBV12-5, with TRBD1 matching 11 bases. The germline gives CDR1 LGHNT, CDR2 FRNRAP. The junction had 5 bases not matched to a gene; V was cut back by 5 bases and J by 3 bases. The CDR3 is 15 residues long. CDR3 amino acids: CASGPGTGGYTEAFF. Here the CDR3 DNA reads TGTGCTAGTGGTCCGGGGACAGGGGGTTACACTGAAGCTTTCTTT.

As DNA, the CDR3 is TGTGCCAGCATATCGGGACAGATGAACACTGAAGCTTTCTTT. It is translated as CASISGQMNTEAFF. The chain recombines TRBV6-5 with TRBJ1-1, with TRBD1 identical over 7 bases. CDR1 is MNHEY, CDR2 SVGAGI, per germline. Trimming cost V 7 bases and J 0 bases; bases outside gene matches: 5. The CDR3 length is 14 residues.

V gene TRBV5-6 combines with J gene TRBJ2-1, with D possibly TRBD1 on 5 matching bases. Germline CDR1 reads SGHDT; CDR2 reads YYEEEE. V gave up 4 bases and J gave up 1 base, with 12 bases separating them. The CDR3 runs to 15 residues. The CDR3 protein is CASSGRTRSYNEQFF. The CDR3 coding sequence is TGTGCCAGCAGCGGAAGGACAAGATCCTACAATGAGCAGTTCTTC.

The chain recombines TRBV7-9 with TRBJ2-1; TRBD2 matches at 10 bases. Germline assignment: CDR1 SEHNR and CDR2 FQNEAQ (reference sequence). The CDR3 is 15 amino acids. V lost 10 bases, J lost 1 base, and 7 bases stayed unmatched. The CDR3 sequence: CAIQLAGGSYNEQFF. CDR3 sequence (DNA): TGTGCCATCCAATTAGCGGGAGGATCCTACAATGAGCAGTTCTTC. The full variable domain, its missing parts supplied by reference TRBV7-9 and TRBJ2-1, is DTGVSQNPRHKITKRGQNVTFRCDPISEHNRLYWYRQTLGQGPEFLTYFQNEAQLEKSRLLSDRFSAERPKGSFSTLEIQRTEQGDSAMYLCAIQLAGGSYNEQFFGPGTRLTVL.

CDR3 residues: CASSLTAGASTDTQYF. As DNA, the CDR3 is TGTGCCAGCAGCCTCACGGCGGGGGCAAGCACAGATACGCAGTATTTT. This rearrangement joins TRBV7-6 to TRBJ2-3, with D maybe TRBD2 (7 bases). This CDR3 comprises 16 residues. Germline V gives CDR1 SGHVS, CDR2 FNYEAQ. Trimming shortened V by 5 bases and J by 0 bases, and 15 bases separated the two germline ends.

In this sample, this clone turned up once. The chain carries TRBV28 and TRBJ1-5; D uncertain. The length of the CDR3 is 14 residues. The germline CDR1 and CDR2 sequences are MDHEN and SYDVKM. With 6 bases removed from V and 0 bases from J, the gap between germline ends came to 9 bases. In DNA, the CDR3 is TGTGCCAGCAGGGGGAGTAGTAGCAATCAGCCCCAGCATTTT. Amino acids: CASRGSSSNQPQHF.

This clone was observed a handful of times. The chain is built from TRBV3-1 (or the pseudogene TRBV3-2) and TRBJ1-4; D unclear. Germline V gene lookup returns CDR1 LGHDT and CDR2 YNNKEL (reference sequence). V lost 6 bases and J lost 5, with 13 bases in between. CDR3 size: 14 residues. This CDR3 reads CASSRNSPNEKLFF. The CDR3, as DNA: TGTGCCAGCAGTCGTAACAGTCCGAATGAAAAACTGTTTTTT.

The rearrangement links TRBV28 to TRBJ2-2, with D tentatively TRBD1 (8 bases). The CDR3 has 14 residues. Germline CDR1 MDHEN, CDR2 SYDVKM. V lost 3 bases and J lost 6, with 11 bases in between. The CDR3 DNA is TGTGCCAGCAGTTTTACAGGGGGGGCCGGGGAGCTGTTTTTT. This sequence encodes CASSFTGGAGELFF. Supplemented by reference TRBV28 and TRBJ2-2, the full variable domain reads DVKVTQSSRYLVKRTGEKVFLECVQDMDHENMFWYRQDPGLGLRLIYFSYDVKMKEKGDIPEGYSVSREKKERFSLILESASTNQTSMYLCASSFTGGAGELFFGEGSRLTVL.

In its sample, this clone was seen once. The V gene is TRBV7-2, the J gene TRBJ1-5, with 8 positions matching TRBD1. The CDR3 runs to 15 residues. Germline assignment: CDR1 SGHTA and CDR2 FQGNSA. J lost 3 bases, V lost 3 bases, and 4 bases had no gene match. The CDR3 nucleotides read TGTGCCAGCAGCTTTTGGACAGGGACCAATCAGCCCCAGCATTTT. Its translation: CASSFWTGTNQPQHF.

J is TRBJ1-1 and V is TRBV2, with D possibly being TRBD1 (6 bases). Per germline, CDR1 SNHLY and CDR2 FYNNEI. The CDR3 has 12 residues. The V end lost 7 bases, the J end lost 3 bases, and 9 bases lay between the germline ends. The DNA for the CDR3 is TGTGCCAGCAAAGGGGGGGACACTGAAGCTTTCTTT. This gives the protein CASKGGDTEAFF. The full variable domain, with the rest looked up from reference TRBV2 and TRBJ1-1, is EPEVTQTPSHQVTQMGQEVILRCVPISNHLYFYWYRQILGQKVEFLVSFYNNEISEKSEIFDDQFSVERPDGSNFTLKIRSTKLEDSAMYFCASKGGDTEAFFGQGTRLTVV.

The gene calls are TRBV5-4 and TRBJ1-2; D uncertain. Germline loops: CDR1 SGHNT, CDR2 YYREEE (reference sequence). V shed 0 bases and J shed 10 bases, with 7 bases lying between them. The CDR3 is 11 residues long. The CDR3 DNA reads TGTGCCAGCAGCTTGGGGCAGAACTACACCTTC. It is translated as CASSLGQNYTF.

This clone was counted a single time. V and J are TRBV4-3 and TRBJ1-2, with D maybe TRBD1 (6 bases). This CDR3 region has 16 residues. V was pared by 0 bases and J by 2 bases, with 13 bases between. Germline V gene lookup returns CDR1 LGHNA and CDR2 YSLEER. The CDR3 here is CASSQDWGGTNYGYTF. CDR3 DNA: TGCGCCAGCAGCCAAGATTGGGGAGGGACAAACTATGGCTACACCTTC.

In nucleotides, the CDR3 is TGTGCCAGCAGCTTCGGACGGGAGGAGACCCAGTACTTC. It encodes CASSFGREETQYF. This chain uses TRBV11-3 with TRBJ2-5; a possible D gene is TRBD2 (6 bases). Germline lookup yields CDR1 SGHNT and CDR2 YENEEA. Trimming took off 3 bases at V and 5 bases at J, with 10 bases between the two ends. The CDR3 sequence is 13 residues long.

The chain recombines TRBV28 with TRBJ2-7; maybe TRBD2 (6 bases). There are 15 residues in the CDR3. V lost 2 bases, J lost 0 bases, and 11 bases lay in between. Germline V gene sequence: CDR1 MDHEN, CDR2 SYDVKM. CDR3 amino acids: CASSLGGGSSYEQYF. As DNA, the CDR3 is TGTGCCAGCAGTTTAGGTGGGGGGAGCTCCTACGAGCAGTACTTC.

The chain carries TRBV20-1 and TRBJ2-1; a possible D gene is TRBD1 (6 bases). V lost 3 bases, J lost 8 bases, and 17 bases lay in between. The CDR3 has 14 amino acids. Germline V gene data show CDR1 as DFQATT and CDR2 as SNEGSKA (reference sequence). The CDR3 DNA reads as TGCAGTGCTAGTCAGGGGTACGATCTTGATGAGCAGTTCTTC. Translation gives CSASQGYDLDEQFF.

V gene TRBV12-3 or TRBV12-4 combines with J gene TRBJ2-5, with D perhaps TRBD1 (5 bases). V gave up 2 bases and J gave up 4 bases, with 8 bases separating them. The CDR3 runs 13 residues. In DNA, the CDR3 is TGTGCCAGCAGTTTAACTGGGGCAGAGACCCAGTACTTC. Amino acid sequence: CASSLTGAETQYF.

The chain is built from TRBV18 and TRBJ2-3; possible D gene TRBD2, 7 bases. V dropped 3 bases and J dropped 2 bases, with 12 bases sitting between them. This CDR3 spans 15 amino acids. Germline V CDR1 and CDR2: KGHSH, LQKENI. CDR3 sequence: CASSPRGQATDTQYF. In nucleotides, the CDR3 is TGTGCCAGCTCACCGCGGGGGCAGGCCACAGATACGCAGTATTTT.